One and the same sample provided the 20 T cell receptor beta chains below, sequenced in a study of T cells in Graves' hyperthyroidism and ophthalmopathy. RNA transcripts were the template for amplifying TCR beta CDR3 regions. The HTBI set primed first-round TCR CDR3 RT-PCR. Via MiXCR, TCRdb re-called the multiplex PCR reads, giving one row per CDR3 protein. This repertoire shows hundreds of thousands of distinct CDR3 sequences, roughly an eighth found once; its top ten account for around 9.2%. The sample consisted of blood. Source of these receptors: a woman aged 18 to 35 with Graves' hyperthyroidism.

This clonotype was observed a few times. The chain combines TRBV18 with TRBJ2-5; 10 positions agree with TRBD1. This CDR3 region has 15 residues. Germline CDR1 and CDR2: KGHSH and LQKENI. J lost 5 bases, V lost 2 bases, and 5 bases had no gene match. Here the CDR3 DNA reads TGTGCCAGCTCACCAGACAGGGGGCAGGGCGAGACCCAGTACTTC. It specifies CASSPDRGQGETQYF.

This clonotype was counted at least ten times. This chain joins TRBV28 and TRBJ1-2; D is possibly TRBD1 (5 bases). This CDR3 has 15 residues. Germline CDR1 and CDR2: MDHEN and SYDVKM. Trimming shortened V by 4 bases and J by 5 bases, and 17 bases separated the two germline ends. In DNA form, the CDR3 reads TGTGCCAGCAGTTCCCCGGTAGGGGCCGTTTATGGCTACACCTTC. It encodes CASSSPVGAVYGYTF.

In this sample, this clonotype turned up many times. The gene calls are TRBV11-1 and TRBJ2-5; TRBD1 might be the D (5 bases). This CDR3 region has 15 residues. The germline V and J ends were trimmed by 5 bases and 5 bases, with 18 bases remaining between them. The germline gives CDR1 SGHAT, CDR2 FQDESV (reference sequence). CDR3: CASSPGSGPKETQYF. The CDR3 DNA is TGTGCCAGCAGCCCAGGGTCAGGGCCTAAGGAGACCCAGTACTTC.

V gene TRBV20-1 combines with J gene TRBJ1-3; D is unclear. CDR3 length: 15 amino acids. V lost 6 bases, J lost 0 bases, and 15 bases lay in between. Germline V gene data show CDR1 as DFQATT and CDR2 as SNEGSKA (reference sequence). Here the CDR3 reads CSAPDPGGSGNTIYF. As DNA, the CDR3 is TGCAGTGCACCTGATCCCGGCGGCTCTGGAAACACCATATATTTT.

The chain employs TRBV6-1 and TRBJ1-1; 10 bases are shared with TRBD1. J gave up 4 bases and V 7 bases, and 6 bases lay outside the gene matches. Germline CDR1 is MNHNS and CDR2 is SASEGT. This CDR3 is 14 amino acids long. CDR3 bases: TGTGCCAGCACCGCCGGGACAGGGGTCACTGAAGCTTTCTTT. This encodes CASTAGTGVTEAFF.

This clonotype was counted ten times or more. The DNA of the CDR3 is TGCAGTGCTCCAATCATACGCGACACCGGGGAGCTGTTTTTT. Protein sequence: CSAPIIRDTGELFF. This sequence joins TRBV20-1 and TRBJ2-2; unclear D gene. Germline assignment: CDR1 DFQATT and CDR2 SNEGSKA (reference sequence). V dropped 5 bases and J dropped 3 bases, with 13 bases sitting between them. The CDR3 has 14 amino acids.

This clonotype was found many times. The chain has TRBV27 and TRBJ2-7, with D perhaps TRBD1 (8 bases). Trimming took 0 bases from V and 7 from J, leaving 16 bases between them. Per germline, CDR1 MNHEY and CDR2 SMNVEV (reference sequence). This CDR3 comprises 15 residues. The CDR3 DNA reads TGTGCCAGCAGTTTATCGACAGGGGAGGGGAGAGAGCAGTACTTC. Protein: CASSLSTGEGREQYF.

The genes are TRBV6-9 and TRBJ2-5, with 7 bases that match TRBD1. J gave up 0 bases and V 3 bases, and 4 bases lay outside the gene matches. This CDR3 has 15 amino acids. The germline CDR1 and CDR2 sequences are MNHGY and SVAAGI. The CDR3 coding sequence is TGTGCCAGCAGTTACATGACAGGGTACCAAGAGACCCAGTACTTC. Protein sequence: CASSYMTGYQETQYF.

This clonotype occurred a few times. This rearrangement joins TRBV6-2 or TRBV6-3 to TRBJ2-7; TRBD2 is a possible D gene (6 bases). V was shortened by 5 bases and J by 0 bases, with 11 bases between the two germline ends. In germline, CDR1 is MNHEY, CDR2 SVGEGT. This CDR3 is built from 14 residues. The CDR3 sequence: CASSPWEASYEQYF. CDR3 nucleotides: TGTGCCAGCAGTCCGTGGGAGGCCTCCTACGAGCAGTACTTC.

This clonotype showed up many times. The chain carries TRBV28 and TRBJ2-7, with D possibly TRBD2 on 6 matching bases. The V gene lost 5 bases and the J gene lost 5 bases, with 10 bases spanning the gap. The CDR3 loop spans 12 amino acids. Germline-derived CDR1 and CDR2 are MDHEN and SYDVKM. This chain's CDR3 is CASSRPGDEQYF. In DNA, the CDR3 is TGTGCCAGCAGTCGACCGGGGGACGAGCAGTACTTC.

This chain uses TRBV4-2 with TRBJ2-3; possible D gene TRBD2, 6 bases. Germline CDR1 LGHNA, CDR2 YNFKEQ. V was shortened by 0 bases and J by 0 bases, with 7 bases between the two germline ends. The CDR3 is 15 amino acids. The CDR3 region is CASSQDGGSTDTQYF. The CDR3 DNA reads as TGTGCCAGCAGCCAAGATGGGGGGAGCACAGATACGCAGTATTTT.

CDR3 sequence: CASSSGPAGNEQFF. The CDR3 nucleotides are TGTGCCAGCAGCTCGGGACCAGCGGGCAATGAGCAGTTCTTC. The J gene is TRBJ2-1, the V gene TRBV7-8; D perhaps matches TRBD2 (6 bases). Germline lookup yields CDR1 SGHVS and CDR2 FQNEAQ. The V and J ends lost 4 bases and 6 bases respectively, with 13 bases between them. CDR3 size: 14 residues.

The rearrangement joins TRBV4-1 to TRBJ1-2; tentatively, D is TRBD1 (5 bases). The germline CDR1 and CDR2 sequences are MGHRA and YSYEKL. V gave up 3 bases and J gave up 4 bases, with 12 bases separating them. CDR3 size: 14 residues. The CDR3 DNA is TGCGCCAGCAGCCAGAGACGGGGACCCTATGGCTACACCTTC. It encodes CASSQRRGPYGYTF.

This clonotype was picked up one time. V usage is TRBV27 and J usage is TRBJ2-2; D might be TRBD2 (5 bases). This CDR3 spans 14 amino acids. The V gene's germline CDR1 is MNHEY and CDR2 SMNVEV (reference sequence). V dropped 2 bases and J dropped 4 bases, with 8 bases sitting between them. CDR3 coding DNA: TGTGCCAGCAGTTTAGGCGGACTCACCGGGGAGCTGTTTTTT. Encoded protein: CASSLGGLTGELFF.

Many counts were recorded for this clonotype. The rearrangement links TRBV5-1 to TRBJ2-7; 7 bases fit TRBD1. Germline lookup yields CDR1 SGHRS and CDR2 YFSETQ. The CDR3 has 12 amino acids. The V gene end was trimmed by 3 bases and the J gene end by 5 bases; junction bases not matched to a gene: 2. CDR3 nucleotide sequence: TGCGCCAGCAGCTCAACAGGGGACGAGCAGTACTTC. Translating gives CASSSTGDEQYF.

In its sample, this clonotype was seen many times. The chain recombines TRBV29-1 with TRBJ1-2; TRBD1 might be the D (6 bases). Per germline, CDR1 SQVTM and CDR2 ANQGSEA. Trimming shortened V by 6 bases and J by 8 bases, and 13 bases separated the two germline ends. This CDR3 comprises 11 residues. The chain's CDR3 is CSVTYQGGYTF. CDR3 sequence (DNA): TGCAGCGTCACGTACCAGGGGGGCTACACCTTC.

This clonotype showed up just a few times. The genes are TRBV3-1 and TRBJ1-1; TRBD1 might be the D (6 bases). V was shortened by 4 bases and J by 1 base, with 10 bases between the two germline ends. The germline V gene encodes CDR1 LGHDT and CDR2 YNNKEL (reference sequence). This CDR3 contains 14 residues. The CDR3 region is CASSPRDKNTEAFF. DNA for the CDR3: TGTGCCAGCAGCCCGCGGGACAAGAACACTGAAGCTTTCTTT.

This clonotype was observed at least ten times. This rearrangement joins TRBV7-3 to TRBJ2-7, with 7 bases fitting TRBD1. Trimming removed 5 bases from V and 4 bases from J; junction bases left unmatched: 11. CDR3 length: 15 amino acids. The V gene's germline CDR1 is SGHTA and CDR2 FQGTGA. CDR3 nucleotide sequence: TGTGCCAGCAGCCAGGGAAGGGGGCGCGGTTACGAGCAGTACTTC. It specifies CASSQGRGRGYEQYF.

This clonotype appeared a few times. The chain is built from TRBV29-1 and TRBJ2-7, with D perhaps matching TRBD2 (6 bases). V was trimmed by 7 bases and J by 3 bases, leaving 10 bases between them. The germline V gene encodes CDR1 SQVTM and CDR2 ANQGSEA. The CDR3 loop spans 11 amino acids. This chain's CDR3 is CSAGDGYEQYF. CDR3 nucleotides: TGCAGCGCGGGGGACGGCTACGAGCAGTACTTC.

This clonotype was observed many times. V and J are TRBV5-5 and TRBJ2-2; D is possibly TRBD2 (5 bases). Germline CDR1 reads SGHKS; CDR2 reads YYEKEE (reference sequence). The CDR3 covers 13 residues. Trimming removed 2 bases from V and 7 bases from J, with 9 bases in between. This chain's CDR3 is CASSFLLVGELFF. The CDR3 DNA reads TGTGCCAGCAGCTTCCTACTAGTCGGGGAGCTGTTTTTT.